This T cell receptor beta chain is from a study of blood T cells in healthy people across ages. A second PCR of about 7 to 12 cycles used a sample-barcoded 5' primer and a J-beta primer mix. TCRdb itself ran the 5' RACE reads through MiXCR, one entry per CDR3 protein. This sample carries approximately 360,000 distinct CDR3 sequences, roughly half of them seen once, and the ten largest clones take under 65%. There are 13 residues in the CDR3. The V gene's germline CDR1 is SGDLS and CDR2 YYNGEE. V gave up 1 base and J gave up 4 bases, with 7 bases separating them. This clonotype has just a few counts. Sequenced material: blood. This sequence originates from a man aged 55 to 70 in good health. V gene TRBV9 combines with J gene TRBJ2-3; no definite D call. The DNA for the CDR3 is TGTGCCAGCAGCGTAAAAGGAGCAGATACGCAGTATTTT. Translation: CASSVKGADTQYF.